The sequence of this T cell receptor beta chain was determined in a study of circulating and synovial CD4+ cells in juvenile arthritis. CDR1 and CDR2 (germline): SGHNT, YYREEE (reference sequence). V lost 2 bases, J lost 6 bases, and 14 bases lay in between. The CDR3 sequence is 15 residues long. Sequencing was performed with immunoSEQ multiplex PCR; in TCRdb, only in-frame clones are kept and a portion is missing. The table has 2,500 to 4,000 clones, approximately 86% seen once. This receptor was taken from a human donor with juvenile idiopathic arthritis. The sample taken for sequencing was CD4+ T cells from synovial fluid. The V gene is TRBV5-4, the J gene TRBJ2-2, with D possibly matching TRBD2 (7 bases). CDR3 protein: CASSLRGGTPGELFF. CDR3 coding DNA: TGTGCCAGCAGCTTAAGGGGGGGAACGCCCGGGGAGCTGTTTTTT.